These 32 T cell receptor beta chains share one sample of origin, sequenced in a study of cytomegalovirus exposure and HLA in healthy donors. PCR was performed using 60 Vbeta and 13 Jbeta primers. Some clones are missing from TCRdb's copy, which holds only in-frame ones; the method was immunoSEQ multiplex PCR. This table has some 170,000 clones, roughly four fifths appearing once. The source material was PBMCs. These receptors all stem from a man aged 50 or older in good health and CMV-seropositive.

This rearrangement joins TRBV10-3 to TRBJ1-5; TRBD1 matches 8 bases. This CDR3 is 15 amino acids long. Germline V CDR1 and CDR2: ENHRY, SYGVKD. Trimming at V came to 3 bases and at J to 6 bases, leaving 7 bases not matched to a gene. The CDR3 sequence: CAISDGQGLGQPQHF. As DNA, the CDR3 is TGTGCCATCAGTGACGGACAGGGATTGGGTCAGCCCCAGCATTTT.

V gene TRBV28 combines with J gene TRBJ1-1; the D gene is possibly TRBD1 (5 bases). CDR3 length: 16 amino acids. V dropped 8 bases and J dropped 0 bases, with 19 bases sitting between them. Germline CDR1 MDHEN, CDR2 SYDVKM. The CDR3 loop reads CASHSAGFSMNTEAFF. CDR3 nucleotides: TGTGCCAGCCACTCAGCAGGGTTTTCGATGAACACTGAAGCTTTCTTT.

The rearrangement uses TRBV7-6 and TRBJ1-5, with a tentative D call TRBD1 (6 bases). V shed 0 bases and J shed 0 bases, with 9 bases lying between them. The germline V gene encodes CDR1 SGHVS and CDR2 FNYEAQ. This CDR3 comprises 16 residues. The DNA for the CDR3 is TGTGCCAGCAGCTTAGCGGCAGGGGATAGCAATCAGCCCCAGCATTTT. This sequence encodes CASSLAAGDSNQPQHF.

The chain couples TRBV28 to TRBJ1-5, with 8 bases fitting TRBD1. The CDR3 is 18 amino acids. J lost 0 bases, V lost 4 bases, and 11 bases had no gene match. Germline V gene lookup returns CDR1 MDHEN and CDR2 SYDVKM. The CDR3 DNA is TGTGCCAGCAGTTCCAGGACAGGGATGCGATATAGCAATCAGCCCCAGCATTTT. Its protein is CASSSRTGMRYSNQPQHF.

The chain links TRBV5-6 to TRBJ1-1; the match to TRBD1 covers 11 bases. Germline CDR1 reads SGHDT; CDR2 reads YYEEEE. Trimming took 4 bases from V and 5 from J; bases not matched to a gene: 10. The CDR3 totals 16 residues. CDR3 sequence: CASSKFRDRGATEAFF. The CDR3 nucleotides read TGTGCCAGCAGCAAATTCCGGGACAGGGGGGCAACTGAAGCTTTCTTT.

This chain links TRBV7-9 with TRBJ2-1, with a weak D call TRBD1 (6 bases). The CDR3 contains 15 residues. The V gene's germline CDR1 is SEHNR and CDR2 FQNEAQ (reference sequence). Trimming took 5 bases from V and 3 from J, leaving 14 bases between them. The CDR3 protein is CASSDGQMNYNEQFF. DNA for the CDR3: TGTGCCAGCAGCGATGGACAGATGAACTACAATGAGCAGTTCTTC.

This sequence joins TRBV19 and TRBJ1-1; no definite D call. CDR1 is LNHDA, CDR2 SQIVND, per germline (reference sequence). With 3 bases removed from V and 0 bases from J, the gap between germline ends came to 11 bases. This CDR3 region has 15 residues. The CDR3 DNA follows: TGTGCCAGTAGTATTAATCCAGGAATGAACACTGAAGCTTTCTTT. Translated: CASSINPGMNTEAFF.

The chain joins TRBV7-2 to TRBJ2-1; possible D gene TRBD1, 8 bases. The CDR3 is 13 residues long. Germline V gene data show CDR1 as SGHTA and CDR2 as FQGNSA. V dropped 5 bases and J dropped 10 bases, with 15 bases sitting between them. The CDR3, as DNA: TGTGCCAGCAGCGCTGGACAGGGAGGGGAGCAGTTCTTC. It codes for CASSAGQGGEQFF.

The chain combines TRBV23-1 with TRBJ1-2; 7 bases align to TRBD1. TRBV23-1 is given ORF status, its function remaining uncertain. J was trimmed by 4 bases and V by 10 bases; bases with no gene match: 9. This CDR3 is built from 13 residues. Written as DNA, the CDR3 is TGCGCCACGACGAACCGGGACAGCTATGGCTACACCTTC. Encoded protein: CATTNRDSYGYTF.

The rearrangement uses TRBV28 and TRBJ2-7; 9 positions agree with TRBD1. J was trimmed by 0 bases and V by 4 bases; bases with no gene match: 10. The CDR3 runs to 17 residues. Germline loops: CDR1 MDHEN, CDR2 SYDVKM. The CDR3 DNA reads TGTGCCAGCAGTTCGCCCCTTTGGACAGGGGTCTCCTACGAGCAGTACTTC. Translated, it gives CASSSPLWTGVSYEQYF.

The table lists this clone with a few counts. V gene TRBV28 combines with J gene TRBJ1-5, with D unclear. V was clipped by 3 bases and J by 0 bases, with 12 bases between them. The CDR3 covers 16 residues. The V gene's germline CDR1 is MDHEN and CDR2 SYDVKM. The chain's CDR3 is CASSFRREVSNQPQHF. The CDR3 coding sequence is TGTGCCAGCAGTTTCAGACGTGAGGTTAGCAATCAGCCCCAGCATTTT.

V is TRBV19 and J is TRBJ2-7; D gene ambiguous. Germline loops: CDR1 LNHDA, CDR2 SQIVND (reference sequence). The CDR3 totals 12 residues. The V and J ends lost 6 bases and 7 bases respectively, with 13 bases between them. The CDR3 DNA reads TGTGCCAGTAGCCGATACAAATCTGAGCAGTACTTC. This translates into CASSRYKSEQYF.

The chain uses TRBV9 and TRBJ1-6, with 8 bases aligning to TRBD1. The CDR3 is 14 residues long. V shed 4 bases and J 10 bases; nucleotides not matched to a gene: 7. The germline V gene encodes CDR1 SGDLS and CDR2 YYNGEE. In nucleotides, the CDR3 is TGTGCCAGCAGCACCGGACAGGGTCAATCACCCCTCCACTTT. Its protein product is CASSTGQGQSPLHF.

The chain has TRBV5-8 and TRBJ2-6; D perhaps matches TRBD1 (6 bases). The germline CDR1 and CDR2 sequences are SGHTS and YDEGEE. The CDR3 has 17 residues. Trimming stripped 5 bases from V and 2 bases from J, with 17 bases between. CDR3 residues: CASRYSMGAPGANVLTF. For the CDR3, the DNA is TGTGCCAGCAGGTATAGCATGGGGGCCCCTGGGGCCAACGTCCTGACTTTC. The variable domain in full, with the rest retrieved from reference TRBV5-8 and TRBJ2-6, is EAGVTQSPTHLIKTRGQQATLRCSPISGHTSVYWYQQALGLGLQFLLWYDEGEERNRGNFPPRFSGRQFPNYSSELNVNALELEDSALYLCASRYSMGAPGANVLTFGAGSRLTVL.

The CDR3 region is CASSLAGEYGYTF. The DNA of the CDR3 is TGTGCCAGCAGCTTGGCAGGGGAATATGGCTACACCTTC. This chain connects TRBV7-9 to TRBJ1-2, with a weak D call TRBD1 (6 bases). The CDR3 is 13 residues long. Germline-derived CDR1 and CDR2 are SEHNR and FQNEAQ (reference sequence). With 3 bases removed from V and 5 bases from J, the gap between germline ends came to 10 bases.

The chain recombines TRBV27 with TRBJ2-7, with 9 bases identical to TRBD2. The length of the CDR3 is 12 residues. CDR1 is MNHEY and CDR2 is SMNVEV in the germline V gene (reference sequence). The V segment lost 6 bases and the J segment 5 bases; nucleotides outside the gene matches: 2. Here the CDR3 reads CASRERGDEQYF. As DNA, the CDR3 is TGTGCCAGCAGGGAGCGGGGGGACGAGCAGTACTTC.

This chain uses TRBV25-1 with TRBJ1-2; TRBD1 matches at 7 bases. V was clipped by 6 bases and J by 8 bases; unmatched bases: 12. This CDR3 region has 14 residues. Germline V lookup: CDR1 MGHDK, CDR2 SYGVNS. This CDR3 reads CASSFGTAMVGYTF. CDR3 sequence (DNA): TGTGCCAGCAGCTTCGGGACAGCTATGGTCGGCTACACCTTC.

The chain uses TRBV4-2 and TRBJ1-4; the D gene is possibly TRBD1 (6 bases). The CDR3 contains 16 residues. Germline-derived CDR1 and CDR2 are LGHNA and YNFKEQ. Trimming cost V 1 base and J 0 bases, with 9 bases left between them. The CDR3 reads CASSQGQGPTNEKLFF. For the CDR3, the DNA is TGTGCCAGCAGCCAAGGTCAGGGGCCAACTAATGAAAAACTGTTTTTT.

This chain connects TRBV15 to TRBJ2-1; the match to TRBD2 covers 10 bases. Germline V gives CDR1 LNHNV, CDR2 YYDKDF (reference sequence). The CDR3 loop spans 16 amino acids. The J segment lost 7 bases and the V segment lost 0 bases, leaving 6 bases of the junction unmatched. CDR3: CATSRDLAGAGNEQFF. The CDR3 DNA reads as TGTGCCACCAGCAGAGATCTAGCGGGAGCAGGTAATGAGCAGTTCTTC.

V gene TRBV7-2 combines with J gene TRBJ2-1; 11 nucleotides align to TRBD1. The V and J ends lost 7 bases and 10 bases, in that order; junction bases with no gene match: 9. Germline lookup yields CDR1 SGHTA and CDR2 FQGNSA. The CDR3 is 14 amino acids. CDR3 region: CASTPGQGVKEQFF. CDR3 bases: TGTGCCAGCACCCCGGGACAGGGGGTTAAAGAGCAGTTCTTC. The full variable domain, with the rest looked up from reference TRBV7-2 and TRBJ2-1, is GAGVSQSPSNKVTEKGKDVELRCDPISGHTALYWYRQSLGQGLEFLIYFQGNSAPDKSGLPSDRFSAERTGGSVSTLTIQRTQQEDSAVYLCASTPGQGVKEQFFGPGTRLTVL.

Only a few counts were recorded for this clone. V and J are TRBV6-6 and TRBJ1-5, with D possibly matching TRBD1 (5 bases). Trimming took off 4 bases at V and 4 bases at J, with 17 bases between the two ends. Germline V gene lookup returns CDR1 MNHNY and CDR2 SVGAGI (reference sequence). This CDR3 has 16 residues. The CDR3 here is CASSLRGGAGNQPQHF. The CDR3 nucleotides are TGTGCCAGCAGTTTGCGGGGGGGAGCGGGGAATCAGCCCCAGCATTTT.

The CDR3 nucleotides are TGTGCCAGCAGCCAATCGGTTAGCGGGGAGCTGTTTTTT. Protein sequence: CASSQSVSGELFF. J is TRBJ2-2 and V is TRBV4-2, with D uncertain. The germline V gene encodes CDR1 LGHNA and CDR2 YNFKEQ. The CDR3 loop spans 13 amino acids. The V and J ends lost 2 bases and 7 bases respectively, with 8 bases between them.

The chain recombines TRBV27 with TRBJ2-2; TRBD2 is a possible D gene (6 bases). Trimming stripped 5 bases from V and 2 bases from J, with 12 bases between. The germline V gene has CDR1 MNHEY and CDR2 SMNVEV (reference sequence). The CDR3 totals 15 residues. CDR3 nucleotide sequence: TGTGCCAGCAGTGAACCGGGACTCAACACCGGGGAGCTGTTTTTT. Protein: CASSEPGLNTGELFF.

Here the CDR3 reads CASSQLNAGPVKNINEKLFF. CDR3 DNA sequence: TGCGCCAGCAGTCAATTAAACGCTGGGCCAGTCAAGAACATCAATGAAAAACTGTTTTTT. The chain couples TRBV23-1 to TRBJ1-4; no reliable D call. TRBV23-1 is an open reading frame, and its role is uncertain. The V gene lost 1 base and the J gene lost 5 bases, with 26 bases spanning the gap. The CDR3 consists of 20 residues.

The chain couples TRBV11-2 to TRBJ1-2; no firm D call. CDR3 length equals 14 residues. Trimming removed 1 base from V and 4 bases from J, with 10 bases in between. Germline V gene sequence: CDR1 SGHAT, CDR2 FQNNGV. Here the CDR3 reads CASSLGLSSYGYTF. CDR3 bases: TGTGCCAGCAGCTTAGGGCTTTCCTCCTATGGCTACACCTTC.

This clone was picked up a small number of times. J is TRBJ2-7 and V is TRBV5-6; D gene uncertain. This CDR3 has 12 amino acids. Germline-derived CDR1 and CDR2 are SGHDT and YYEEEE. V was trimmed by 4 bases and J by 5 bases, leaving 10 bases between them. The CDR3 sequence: CASSIWANEQYF. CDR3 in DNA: TGTGCCAGCAGCATATGGGCCAACGAGCAGTACTTC. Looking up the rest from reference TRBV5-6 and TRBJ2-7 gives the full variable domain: DAGVTQSPTHLIKTRGQQVTLRCSPKSGHDTVSWYQQALGQGPQFIFQYYEEEERQRGNFPDRFSGHQFPNYSSELNVNALLLGDSALYLCASSIWANEQYFGPGTRLTVT.

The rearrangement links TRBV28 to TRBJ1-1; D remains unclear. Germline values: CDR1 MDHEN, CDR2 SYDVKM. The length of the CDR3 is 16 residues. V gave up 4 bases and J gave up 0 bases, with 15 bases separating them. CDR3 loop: CASSYLLGGLNTEAFF. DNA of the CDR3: TGTGCCAGCAGTTATTTACTCGGAGGACTGAACACTGAAGCTTTCTTT.

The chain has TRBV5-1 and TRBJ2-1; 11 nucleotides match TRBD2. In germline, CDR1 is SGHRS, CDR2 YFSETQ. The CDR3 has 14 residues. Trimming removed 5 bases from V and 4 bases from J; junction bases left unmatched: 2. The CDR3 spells CASRGTSGYNEQFF. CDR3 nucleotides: TGCGCCAGCAGAGGGACTAGCGGATACAATGAGCAGTTCTTC. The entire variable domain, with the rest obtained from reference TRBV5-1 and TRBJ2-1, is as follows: KAGVTQTPRYLIKTRGQQVTLSCSPISGHRSVSWYQQTPGQGLQFLFEYFSETQRNKGNFPGRFSGRQFSNSRSEMNVSTLELGDSALYLCASRGTSGYNEQFFGPGTRLTVL.

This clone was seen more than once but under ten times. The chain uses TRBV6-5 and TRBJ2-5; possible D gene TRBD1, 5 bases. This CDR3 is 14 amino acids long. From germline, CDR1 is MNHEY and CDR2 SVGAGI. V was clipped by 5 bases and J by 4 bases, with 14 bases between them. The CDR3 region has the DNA TGTGCCAGCAGTAAAACGACAGTGGTAGAGACCCAGTACTTC. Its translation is CASSKTTVVETQYF.

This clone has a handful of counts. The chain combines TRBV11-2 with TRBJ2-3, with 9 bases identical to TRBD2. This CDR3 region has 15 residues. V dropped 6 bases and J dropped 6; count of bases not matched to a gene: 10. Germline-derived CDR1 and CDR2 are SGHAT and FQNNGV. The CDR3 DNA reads TGTGCCAGCAGTCACCTGGGGCGGGGGGGGGATACGCAGTATTTT. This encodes CASSHLGRGGDTQYF.

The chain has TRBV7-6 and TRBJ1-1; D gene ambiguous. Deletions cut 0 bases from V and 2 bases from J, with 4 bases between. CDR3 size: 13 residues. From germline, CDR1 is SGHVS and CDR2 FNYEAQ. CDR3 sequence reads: CASSLALNTEAFF. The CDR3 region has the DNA TGTGCCAGCAGCTTAGCTCTAAACACTGAAGCTTTCTTT.

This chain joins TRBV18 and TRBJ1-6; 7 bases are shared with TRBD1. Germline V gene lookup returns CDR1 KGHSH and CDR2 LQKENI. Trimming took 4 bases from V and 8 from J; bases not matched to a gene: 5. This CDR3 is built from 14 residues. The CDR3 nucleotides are TGTGCCAGCTCACTGACAGGGATCGATTCACCCCTCCACTTT. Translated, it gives CASSLTGIDSPLHF.